Following are 9 T cell receptor beta chains from one sample sequenced in a study of control samples from healthy donors and cancer patients. TCRdb's copy holds only in-frame clones and misses some; the assay was immunoSEQ multiplex PCR. The sample lists about 190,000 clones; about 90% were seen once. Sequenced material: blood. All receptors come from a young man in good health.

This chain links TRBV3-1 (or the pseudogene TRBV3-2) with TRBJ1-3; possible D gene TRBD1, 5 bases. Trimming pared 0 bases from V and 5 bases from J, leaving 14 bases between. This CDR3 comprises 16 residues. Germline V lookup: CDR1 LGHDT, CDR2 YNNKEL (reference sequence). CDR3 bases: TGTGCCAGCAGCCAAGATGACTGGGGCGCGAGAAACACCATATATTTT. Its translation: CASSQDDWGARNTIYF.

The CDR3 DNA follows: TGTGCCAGCAGCCAACGATCACCGGGACACGCAGCAACTAATGAAAAACTGTTTTTT. Residues: CASSQRSPGHAATNEKLFF. This rearrangement joins TRBV3-1 (or the pseudogene TRBV3-2) to TRBJ1-4; D may be TRBD1 (6 bases). Germline loops: CDR1 LGHDT, CDR2 YNNKEL (reference sequence). This CDR3 is built from 19 residues. The V end lost 2 bases, the J end lost 0 bases, and 19 bases lay between the germline ends.

The chain joins TRBV7-2 to TRBJ1-1; TRBD1 matches at 8 bases. With V trimmed by 5 bases and J by 6 bases, 11 bases remained unmatched. The CDR3 covers 15 residues. Germline CDR1 reads SGHTA; CDR2 reads FQGNSA. CDR3 protein: CASSLQDRAGPEAFF. The CDR3 DNA reads as TGTGCCAGCAGCCTTCAGGACAGGGCGGGCCCTGAAGCTTTCTTT.

The genes are TRBV2 and TRBJ1-1; D is undetermined. The V gene lost 1 base and the J gene lost 3 bases, with 12 bases spanning the gap. The CDR3 has 15 residues. Germline CDR1 is SNHLY and CDR2 is FYNNEI. The CDR3 DNA reads as TGTGCCAGCAGTGAAGGGGCCTACCAATACACTGAAGCTTTCTTT. It translates to CASSEGAYQYTEAFF. Filled out from reference TRBV2 and TRBJ1-1, the complete variable domain reads EPEVTQTPSHQVTQMGQEVILRCVPISNHLYFYWYRQILGQKVEFLVSFYNNEISEKSEIFDDQFSVERPDGSNFTLKIRSTKLEDSAMYFCASSEGAYQYTEAFFGQGTRLTVV.

This rearrangement joins TRBV9 to TRBJ1-2; D may be TRBD1 (5 bases). V was clipped by 3 bases and J by 9 bases, with 9 bases between them. CDR1 and CDR2 from the germline V gene are SGDLS and YYNGEE. This CDR3 spans 11 amino acids. CDR3 nucleotide sequence: TGTGCCAGCAGCGGCAGGGACCGCTACACCTTC. Translation gives CASSGRDRYTF. Supplemented by reference TRBV9 and TRBJ1-2, the full variable domain reads DSGVTQTPKHLITATGQRVTLRCSPRSGDLSVYWYQQSLDQGLQFLIQYYNGEERAKGNILERFSAQQFPDLHSELNLSSLELGDSALYFCASSGRDRYTFGSGTRLTVV.

The V gene is TRBV7-9, the J gene TRBJ1-3; tentative D call: TRBD1 (5 bases). The CDR3 spans 15 residues. The germline V gene encodes CDR1 SEHNR and CDR2 FQNEAQ (reference sequence). Trimming took 1 base from V and 2 from J, leaving 9 bases between them. The CDR3 loop is CASSLEAGAGNTIYF. The CDR3 coding sequence is TGTGCCAGCAGCTTAGAAGCGGGGGCTGGAAACACCATATATTTT.

The V call is TRBV5-1, the J call TRBJ1-6, with a weak D call TRBD1 (6 bases). V was shortened by 5 bases and J by 11 bases, with 20 bases between the two germline ends. Germline V lookup: CDR1 SGHRS, CDR2 YFSETQ. CDR3 size: 15 residues. The CDR3 here is CASRGATGKTAPLHF. The CDR3 region has the DNA TGCGCCAGCAGAGGAGCGACAGGAAAAACGGCACCCCTCCACTTT. Full variable domain (rest looked up from reference TRBV5-1 and TRBJ1-6): KAGVTQTPRYLIKTRGQQVTLSCSPISGHRSVSWYQQTPGQGLQFLFEYFSETQRNKGNFPGRFSGRQFSNSRSEMNVSTLELGDSALYLCASRGATGKTAPLHFGNGTRLTVT.

This clone was observed once. The chain carries TRBV7-2 and TRBJ1-3; weak D call: TRBD1 (6 bases). Germline values: CDR1 SGHTA, CDR2 FQGNSA. The ends were cut back, 5 bases at V and 2 bases at J, with 16 bases in the middle. This CDR3 spans 16 amino acids. The DNA of the CDR3 is TGTGCCAGCAGCCTAGGGGGGAGGGCAGCTGGAAACACCATATATTTT. Its protein is CASSLGGRAAGNTIYF. Drawing the rest from reference TRBV7-2 and TRBJ1-3, the complete variable domain is GAGVSQSPSNKVTEKGKDVELRCDPISGHTALYWYRQSLGQGLEFLIYFQGNSAPDKSGLPSDRFSAERTGGSVSTLTIQRTQQEDSAVYLCASSLGGRAAGNTIYFGEGSWLTVV.

The chain combines TRBV5-8 with TRBJ1-5; no reliable D call. Trimming left V 0 bases short and J 4 bases short, with 11 bases between. Germline loops: CDR1 SGHTS, CDR2 YDEGEE. This CDR3 is 15 amino acids long. This chain's CDR3 is CASSLGLGSNQPQHF. The CDR3 DNA follows: TGTGCCAGCAGCTTGGGGTTGGGGAGTAATCAGCCCCAGCATTTT. Full variable domain (rest looked up from reference TRBV5-8 and TRBJ1-5): EAGVTQSPTHLIKTRGQQATLRCSPISGHTSVYWYQQALGLGLQFLLWYDEGEERNRGNFPPRFSGRQFPNYSSELNVNALELEDSALYLCASSLGLGSNQPQHFGDGTRLSIL.